This T cell receptor beta chain was identified in a study of siplizumab effects on memory and regulatory T cells. Profiling relied on immunoSEQ multiplex PCR, and the TCRdb table lists in-frame clones only, not all of them. The data contain roughly 100,000 clones, more than 85% of them seen just once; the ten biggest clones take up 0.9% to 1.4%. General study findings and limits: Alloreactive sequences tracing back to unstimulated CD4+ memory cells fell significantly with siplizumab. The study found naive T cells seemingly more diverse than memory cells and seemingly major alloresponse contributors. Sequences below about 10^-5 frequency were poorly captured. As a result, only a minor fraction of alloreactive clones mapped to unstimulated subsets. Neither a naive nor a memory phenotype was assignable to roughly 80-97% of proliferating CD4+ or CD8+ clones.

This CDR3 region has 17 residues. V lost 3 bases to trimming and J lost 3 bases, with 22 bases between them. Note on this clone: Antigen unknown.

This clonotype originated in a human donor in good health. The source material was CD4+ T cells sorted from blood. The J gene is TRBJ2-7, the V gene TRBV5-3, with D uncertain. TRBV5-3 falls under the ORF class, with uncertain function. The CDR3 sequence: CARSWDASSRSFYEQYF. CDR3 bases: TGTGCCAGAAGCTGGGATGCGAGTAGCAGGAGCTTCTACGAGCAGTACTTC.